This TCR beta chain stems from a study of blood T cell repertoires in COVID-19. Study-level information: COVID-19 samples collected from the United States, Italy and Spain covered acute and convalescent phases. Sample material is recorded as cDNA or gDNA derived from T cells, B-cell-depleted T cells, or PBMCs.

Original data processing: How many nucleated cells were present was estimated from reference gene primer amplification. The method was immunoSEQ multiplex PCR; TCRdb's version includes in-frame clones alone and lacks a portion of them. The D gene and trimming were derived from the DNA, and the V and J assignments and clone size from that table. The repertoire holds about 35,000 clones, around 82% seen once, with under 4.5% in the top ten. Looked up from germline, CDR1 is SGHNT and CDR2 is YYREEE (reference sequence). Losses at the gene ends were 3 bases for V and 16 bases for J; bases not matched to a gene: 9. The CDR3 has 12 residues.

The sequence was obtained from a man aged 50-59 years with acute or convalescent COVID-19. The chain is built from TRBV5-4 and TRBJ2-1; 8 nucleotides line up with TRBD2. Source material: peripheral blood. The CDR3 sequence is CASSSSGTSGFF. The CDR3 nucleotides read TGTGCCAGCAGCTCGTCCGGGACTAGTGGATTCTTC.